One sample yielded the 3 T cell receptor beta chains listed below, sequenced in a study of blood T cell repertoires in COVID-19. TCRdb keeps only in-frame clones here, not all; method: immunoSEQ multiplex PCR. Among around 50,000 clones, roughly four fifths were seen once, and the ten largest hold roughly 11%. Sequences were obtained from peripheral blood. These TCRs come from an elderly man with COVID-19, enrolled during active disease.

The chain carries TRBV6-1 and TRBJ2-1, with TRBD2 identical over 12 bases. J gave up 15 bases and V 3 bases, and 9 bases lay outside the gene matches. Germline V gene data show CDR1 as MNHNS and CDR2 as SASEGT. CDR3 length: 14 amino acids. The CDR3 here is CASSDVPLAGGGFF. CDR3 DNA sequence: TGTGCCAGCAGTGACGTCCCACTAGCGGGGGGCGGGTTCTTC.

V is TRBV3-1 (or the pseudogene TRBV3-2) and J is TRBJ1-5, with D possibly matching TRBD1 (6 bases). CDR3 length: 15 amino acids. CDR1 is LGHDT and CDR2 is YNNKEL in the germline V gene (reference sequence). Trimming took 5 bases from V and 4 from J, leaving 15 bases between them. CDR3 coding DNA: TGTGCCAGCAGCAAACAGGGACGAGGGAATCAGCCCCAGCATTTT. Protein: CASSKQGRGNQPQHF.

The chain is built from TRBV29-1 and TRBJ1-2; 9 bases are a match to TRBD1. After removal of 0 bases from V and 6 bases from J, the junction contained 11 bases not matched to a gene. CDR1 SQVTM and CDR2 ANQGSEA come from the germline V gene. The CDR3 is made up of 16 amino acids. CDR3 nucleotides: TGCAGCGTTGAAGATCCTCCGGGACAGGGAAGCGATGGCTACACCTTC. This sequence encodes CSVEDPPGQGSDGYTF.